This T cell receptor (beta chain) was identified during a study of blood T cell repertoires in COVID-19. This clone was detected only once. In germline, CDR1 is SGHNT, CDR2 YYREEE (reference sequence). V gave up 4 bases and J gave up 2 bases, with 12 bases separating them. This CDR3 is 14 amino acids long. Sequencing was performed with immunoSEQ multiplex PCR; in TCRdb, only in-frame clones are kept and a portion is missing. The profile shows tens of thousands of clones, roughly 80% of them singletons. Sequencing input: peripheral blood. This clonotype was sampled from a man in his 60s with COVID-19, enrolled during active disease. This sequence joins TRBV5-4 and TRBJ1-1, with D tentatively TRBD1 (5 bases). This CDR3 is CASSPETANTEAFF. Here the CDR3 DNA reads TGTGCCAGCAGCCCCGAGACAGCAAACACTGAAGCTTTCTTT.